This T cell receptor (beta chain) was profiled in a study of vaccination and CD4 T cells after COVID-19. Oncomine TCR Beta short-read sequencing was applied to DNA from cultured CD4+ T cells. TCRdb passed the PCR reads through MiXCR, listing each CDR3 protein once. The data contain about 10,000 distinct CDR3 sequences, about 47% of them singletons. Study-wide results and caveats: Spike mono-reactivity marked 304 of 307 vaccine-specific clones in convalescent patients. In convalescent patients, a median approximately 86% of post-vaccine SARS-CoV-2-reactive clones appeared only after vaccination.

Regarding treatment: approximately 10-day PBMC culture with coronavirus spike peptide pools or control peptides (ViraFEST assay). Expanded clonotypes were found by TCR sequencing after peptide-pool stimulation (ViraFEST). Note on this clonotype: Its target is unknown.

Sequenced: CD4+ T cells from blood, cultured in vitro. The TCR comes from a human donor who had recovered from COVID-19.

The CDR3 spells CASSRSHSSGNQPQHF. CDR3 DNA: TGTGCCAGCTCACGATCTCACTCTAGTGGTAATCAGCCCCAGCATTTT. This sequence joins TRBV18 and TRBJ1-5, with no clear D. Germline CDR1 KGHSH, CDR2 LQKENI. V was cut by 4 bases and J by 4 bases, with 17 bases left in between. This CDR3 has 16 amino acids.